These 17 T cell receptor beta chains came from one sample sequenced in a study of blood T cells in healthy people across ages. Primed by a sample-barcoded 5' primer and a J-beta primer mix, a second PCR proceeded for about 6 to 12 cycles. TCRdb fed the 5' RACE reads into MiXCR, producing one record per CDR3 protein. The top ten clones hold over 20% of a sample with about 970,000 distinct CDR3 sequences, about 51% of them seen once. Sequencing used blood. All receptors come from a woman aged 55-70 years in good health.

The table lists this clonotype with a few counts. This chain connects TRBV7-9 to TRBJ2-5; the D is unclear. This CDR3 has 14 amino acids. Trimming removed 5 bases from V and 2 bases from J, with 12 bases in between. Germline CDR1 SEHNR, CDR2 FQNEAQ (reference sequence). The CDR3, as DNA: TGTGCCAGCAGCCCCCTCTACGAACAAGAGACCCAGTACTTC. Translation: CASSPLYEQETQYF. Full variable domain (missing parts from reference TRBV7-9 and TRBJ2-5): DTGVSQNPRHKITKRGQNVTFRCDPISEHNRLYWYRQTLGQGPEFLTYFQNEAQLEKSRLLSDRFSAERPKGSFSTLEIQRTEQGDSAMYLCASSPLYEQETQYFGPGTRLLVL.

To note about this clonotype: A much more abundant neighbour one base away suggests this may be a read error. The chain couples TRBV20-1 to TRBJ2-5, with 11 bases identical to TRBD2. The tail of the sequence fits TRBJ2-7 better, so the J call may be wrong. Germline CDR1 DFQATT, CDR2 SNEGSKA (reference sequence). This CDR3 region has 13 residues. In DNA form, the CDR3 reads TGCAGTGCTAAGACTAGCGGGACCTACGAGCAGTACTTC. It specifies CSAKTSGTYEQYF.

This clonotype was seen only once. This chain connects TRBV28 to TRBJ2-1; 9 nucleotides line up with TRBD2. The length of the CDR3 is 17 residues. The germline CDR1 and CDR2 sequences are MDHEN and SYDVKM. The ends lost 5 bases at V and 0 bases at J; junction bases unmatched: 8. Here the CDR3 DNA reads TGTGCCAGCAGTGCCCTGGGTAGCGGGAGCTCCTACAATGAGCAGTTCTTC. Amino acid sequence: CASSALGSGSSYNEQFF.

This clonotype was seen ten or more times. The chain is built from TRBV5-1 and TRBJ2-5; D unclear. The germline V gene has CDR1 SGHRS and CDR2 YFSETQ. This CDR3 is 13 amino acids long. V was pared by 5 bases and J by 2 bases, with 10 bases between. The CDR3 DNA sequence: TGCGCCAGCAGTTATGGGCCTCAAGAGACCCAGTACTTC. As protein: CASSYGPQETQYF.

This clonotype was picked up a small number of times. The chain employs TRBV20-1 and TRBJ2-5, with 10 bases matching TRBD2. CDR3 length: 13 amino acids. CDR1 DFQATT and CDR2 SNEGSKA come from the germline V gene (reference sequence). V lost 5 bases, J lost 5 bases, and 5 bases stayed unmatched. The CDR3 spells CSAHLAGVETQYF. As DNA, the CDR3 is TGCAGTGCTCACCTAGCGGGAGTTGAGACCCAGTACTTC.

The sample holds a few counts of this clonotype. The rearrangement joins TRBV6-1 to TRBJ1-5; no clear D. Germline CDR1 MNHNS, CDR2 SASEGT. The CDR3 runs to 14 residues. V was cut by 6 bases and J by 2 bases, with 11 bases left in between. CDR3 region: CASREYTGNQPQHF. The CDR3 DNA is TGTGCCAGCAGGGAGTATACTGGCAATCAGCCCCAGCATTTT.

A few counts support this clonotype. The rearrangement links TRBV9 to TRBJ1-2, with 7 bases that match TRBD1. The V gene end was trimmed by 4 bases and the J gene end by 0 bases; junction bases not matched to a gene: 9. The germline gives CDR1 SGDLS, CDR2 YYNGEE. This CDR3 has 16 amino acids. CDR3 DNA: TGTGCCAGCAGCCTATATCGGGACAGCACTAACTATGGCTACACCTTC. Its translation: CASSLYRDSTNYGYTF.

CDR3 coding DNA: TGTGCCAGCAGTTACAACAGCAGACAGTACTTC. Its translation is CASSYNSRQYF. The V call is TRBV28, the J call TRBJ2-7; no clear D. Trimming removed 4 bases at V and 10 bases at J, with 11 bases between. Germline CDR1 and CDR2: MDHEN and SYDVKM. This CDR3 has 11 amino acids.

The V gene is TRBV28, the J gene TRBJ2-1; 8 bases fit TRBD2. The CDR3 runs 14 residues. J lost 3 bases, V lost 6 bases, and 4 bases had no gene match. Germline values: CDR1 MDHEN, CDR2 SYDVKM. CDR3 in DNA: TGTGCCAGCAGGTTAGCGGGAATCTACAATGAGCAGTTCTTC. Translated, it gives CASRLAGIYNEQFF.

The chain uses TRBV29-1 and TRBJ2-1, with D uncertain. V was clipped by 6 bases and J by 0 bases, with 6 bases between them. Germline CDR1 reads SQVTM; CDR2 reads ANQGSEA. The CDR3 totals 12 residues. DNA for the CDR3: TGCAGCGTCCGAGTCTCCTACAATGAGCAGTTCTTC. It yields the protein CSVRVSYNEQFF.

The rearrangement uses TRBV6-2 or TRBV6-3 and TRBJ2-7; a weak D match, TRBD2 (5 bases). CDR1 is MNHEY, CDR2 SVGEGT, per germline. This CDR3 is 16 amino acids long. V gave up 7 bases and J gave up 6 bases, with 25 bases separating them. CDR3 bases: TGTGCCAGCAAGAGAACCGGACTGATCGCCTCCAGCGAGCAGTACTTC. Amino acid sequence: CASKRTGLIASSEQYF.

The chain uses TRBV5-1 and TRBJ1-4, with D unclear. Germline V gene data show CDR1 as SGHRS and CDR2 as YFSETQ. The CDR3 consists of 15 residues. The V and J ends lost 1 base and 0 bases respectively, with 7 bases between them. CDR3 loop: CASSLYPATNEKLFF. In DNA form, the CDR3 reads TGCGCCAGCAGCTTGTACCCTGCAACTAATGAAAAACTGTTTTTT.

The rearrangement uses TRBV7-2 and TRBJ2-7; TRBD1 is a possible D gene (6 bases). The ends were cut back, 5 bases at V and 6 bases at J, with 17 bases in the middle. CDR1 and CDR2 (germline): SGHTA, FQGNSA. The CDR3 runs to 14 residues. CDR3 bases: TGTGCCAGCAGCAGCCCGTGGGGGCGAAGCGAGCAGTACTTC. Its translation: CASSSPWGRSEQYF.

V gene TRBV6-1 combines with J gene TRBJ2-1; D unclear. The CDR3 covers 15 residues. V lost 4 bases and J 4 bases, leaving 14 bases between the germline ends. Germline V gene lookup returns CDR1 MNHNS and CDR2 SASEGT. The CDR3 reads CASSARQKGYNEQFF. The CDR3 bases are TGTGCCAGCAGTGCCCGGCAGAAGGGTTACAATGAGCAGTTCTTC.

This clonotype was seen repeatedly, ten times or more. The chain combines TRBV20-1 with TRBJ2-3, with 8 bases matching TRBD1. The CDR3 contains 12 residues. The J segment lost 4 bases and the V segment lost 6 bases, leaving 3 bases of the junction unmatched. Looked up from germline, CDR1 is DFQATT and CDR2 is SNEGSKA (reference sequence). Here the CDR3 reads CSAKQGADTQYF. The CDR3 nucleotides read TGCAGTGCCAAACAGGGGGCAGATACGCAGTATTTT.

This clonotype was picked up a small number of times. The chain recombines TRBV7-2 with TRBJ2-3; no definite D call. Trimming took 5 bases from V and 6 from J, leaving 9 bases between them. CDR1 SGHTA and CDR2 FQGNSA come from the germline V gene. The CDR3 spans 12 residues. This chain's CDR3 is CASSQPADTQYF. The CDR3 DNA is TGTGCCAGCAGCCAGCCAGCGGATACGCAGTATTTT.

This clonotype occurred a few times. CDR3 sequence (DNA): TGTGCCAGCCAGGATCCGAACAAGGGACAAAACATTCAGTACTTC. It yields the protein CASQDPNKGQNIQYF. The chain couples TRBV27 to TRBJ2-4; possibly TRBD1 or TRBD2 for D (5 bases each). Germline CDR1 and CDR2: MNHEY and SMNVEV (reference sequence). CDR3 size: 15 residues. V lost 8 bases and J 5 bases, leaving 19 bases between the germline ends.